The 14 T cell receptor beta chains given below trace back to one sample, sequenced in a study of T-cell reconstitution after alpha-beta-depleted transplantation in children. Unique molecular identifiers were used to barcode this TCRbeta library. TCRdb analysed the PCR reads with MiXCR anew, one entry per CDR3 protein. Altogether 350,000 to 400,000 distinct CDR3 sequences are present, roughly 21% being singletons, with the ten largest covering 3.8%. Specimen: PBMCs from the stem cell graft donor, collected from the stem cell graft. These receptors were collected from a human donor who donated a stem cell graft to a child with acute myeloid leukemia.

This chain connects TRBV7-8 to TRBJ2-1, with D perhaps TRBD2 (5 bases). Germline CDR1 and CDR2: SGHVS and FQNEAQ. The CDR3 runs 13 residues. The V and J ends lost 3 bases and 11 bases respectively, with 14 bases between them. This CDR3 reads CASSLRASFQQFF. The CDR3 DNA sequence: TGTGCCAGCAGCTTGCGGGCTTCATTCCAGCAGTTCTTC.

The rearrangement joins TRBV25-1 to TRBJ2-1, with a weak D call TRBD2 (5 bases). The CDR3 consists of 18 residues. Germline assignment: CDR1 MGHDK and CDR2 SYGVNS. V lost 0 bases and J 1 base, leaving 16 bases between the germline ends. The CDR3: CASSEYFSSADSYNEQFF. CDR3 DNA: TGTGCCAGCAGTGAATATTTTTCTTCAGCGGATTCCTACAATGAGCAGTTCTTC.

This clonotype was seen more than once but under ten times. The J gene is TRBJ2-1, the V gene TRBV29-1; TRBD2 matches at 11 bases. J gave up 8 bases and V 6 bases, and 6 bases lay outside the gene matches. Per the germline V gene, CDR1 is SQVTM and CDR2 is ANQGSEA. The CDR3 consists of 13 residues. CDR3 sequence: CSVTGLAGDEQFF. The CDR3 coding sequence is TGCAGCGTAACCGGACTAGCGGGTGATGAGCAGTTCTTC.

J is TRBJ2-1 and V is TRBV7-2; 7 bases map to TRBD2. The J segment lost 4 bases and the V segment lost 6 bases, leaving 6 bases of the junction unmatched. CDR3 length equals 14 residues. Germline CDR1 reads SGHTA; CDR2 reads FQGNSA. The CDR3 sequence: CASRREGAYNEQFF. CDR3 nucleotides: TGTGCCAGCAGAAGGGAGGGAGCATACAATGAGCAGTTCTTC. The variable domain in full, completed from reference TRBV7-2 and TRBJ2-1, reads GAGVSQSPSNKVTEKGKDVELRCDPISGHTALYWYRQSLGQGLEFLIYFQGNSAPDKSGLPSDRFSAERTGGSVSTLTIQRTQQEDSAVYLCASRREGAYNEQFFGPGTRLTVL.

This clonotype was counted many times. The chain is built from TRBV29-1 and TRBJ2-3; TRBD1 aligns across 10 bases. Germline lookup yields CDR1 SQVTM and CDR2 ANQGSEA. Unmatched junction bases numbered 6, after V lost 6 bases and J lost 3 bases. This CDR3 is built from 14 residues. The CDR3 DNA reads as TGCAGCGTCACGGGGACAGGGGCTACAGATACGCAGTATTTT. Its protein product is CSVTGTGATDTQYF.

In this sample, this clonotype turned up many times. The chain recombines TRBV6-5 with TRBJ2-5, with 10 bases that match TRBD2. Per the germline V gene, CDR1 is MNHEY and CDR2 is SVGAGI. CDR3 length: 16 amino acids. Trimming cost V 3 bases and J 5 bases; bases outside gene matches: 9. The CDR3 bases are TGTGCCAGCAGTTATCGGGCTAGCGGGAGTTCGGAGACCCAGTACTTC. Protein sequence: CASSYRASGSSETQYF.

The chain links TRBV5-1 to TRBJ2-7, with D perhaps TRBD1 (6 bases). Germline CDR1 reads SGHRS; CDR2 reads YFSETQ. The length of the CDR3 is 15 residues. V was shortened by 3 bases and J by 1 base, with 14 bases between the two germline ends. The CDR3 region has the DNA TGCGCCAGCAGCTCGGACCCGACAGGATCCTACGAGCAGTACTTC. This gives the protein CASSSDPTGSYEQYF.

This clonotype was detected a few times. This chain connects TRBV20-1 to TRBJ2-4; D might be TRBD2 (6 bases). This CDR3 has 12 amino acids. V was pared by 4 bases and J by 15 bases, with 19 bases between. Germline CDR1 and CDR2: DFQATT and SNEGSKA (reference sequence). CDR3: CSAKAGPALRYF. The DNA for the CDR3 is TGCAGTGCTAAGGCGGGACCAGCTCTACGGTACTTC.

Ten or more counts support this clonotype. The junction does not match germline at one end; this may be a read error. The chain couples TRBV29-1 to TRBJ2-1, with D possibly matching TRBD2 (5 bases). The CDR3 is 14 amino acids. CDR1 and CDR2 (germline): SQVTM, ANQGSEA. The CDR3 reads CSGESGSSYNEQFF. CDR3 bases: TGCAGCGGTGAATCTGGGAGCTCCTACAATGAGCAGTTCTTC.

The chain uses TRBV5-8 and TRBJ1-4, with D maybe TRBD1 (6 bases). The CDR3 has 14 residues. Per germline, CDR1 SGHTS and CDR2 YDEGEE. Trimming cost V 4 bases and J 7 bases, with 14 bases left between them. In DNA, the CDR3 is TGTGCCAGCAGCCCTACAGGGAGTCGTGAAAAACTGTTTTTT. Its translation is CASSPTGSREKLFF.

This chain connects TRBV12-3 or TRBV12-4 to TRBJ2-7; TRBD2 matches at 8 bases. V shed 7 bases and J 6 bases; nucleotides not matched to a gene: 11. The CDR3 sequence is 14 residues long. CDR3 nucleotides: TGTGCCAGCACTCTCCCCGGTAGCGGGGCCGAGCAGTACTTC. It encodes CASTLPGSGAEQYF.

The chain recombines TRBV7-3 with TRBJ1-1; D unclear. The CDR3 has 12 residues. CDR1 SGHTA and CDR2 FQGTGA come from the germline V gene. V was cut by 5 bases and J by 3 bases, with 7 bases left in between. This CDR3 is CASSNGDTEAFF. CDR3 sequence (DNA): TGTGCCAGCAGCAACGGGGACACTGAAGCTTTCTTT.

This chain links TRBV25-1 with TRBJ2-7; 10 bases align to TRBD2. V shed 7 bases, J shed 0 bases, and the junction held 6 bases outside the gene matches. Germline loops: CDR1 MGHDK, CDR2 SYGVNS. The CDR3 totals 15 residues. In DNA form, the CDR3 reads TGTGCCAGCACCGGAAGCGGGAGGGCCTCCTACGAGCAGTACTTC. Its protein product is CASTGSGRASYEQYF.

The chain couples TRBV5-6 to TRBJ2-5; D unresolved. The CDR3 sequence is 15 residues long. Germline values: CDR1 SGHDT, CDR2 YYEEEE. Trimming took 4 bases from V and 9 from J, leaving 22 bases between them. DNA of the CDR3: TGTGCCAGCAGCCGACCCGCGTATCCAGGAGACCCCCAGTACTTC. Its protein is CASSRPAYPGDPQYF.